The next 30 T cell receptor beta chains were all read from a single sample in a study of T cells in Graves' hyperthyroidism and ophthalmopathy. RNA transcripts served as the template for amplifying TCR beta CDR3 regions. During a first-round RT-PCR of the TCR CDR3, the HTBI primer set was used. Via MiXCR, TCRdb re-called the multiplex PCR reads, giving one row per CDR3 protein. In the table there are 300,000 to 500,000 distinct CDR3 sequences, 15% of which are singletons. Sequencing was performed on blood. The receptors shown here come from a woman younger than 45 with Graves' hyperthyroidism.

This clonotype occurred many times. CDR3 protein: CAWSASGNTQYF. Here the CDR3 DNA reads TGTGCCTGGAGTGCTAGCGGAAATACGCAGTATTTT. The chain links TRBV30 to TRBJ2-3; 7 positions agree with TRBD2. Germline loops: CDR1 GTSNPN, CDR2 SVGIG (reference sequence). V dropped 1 base and J dropped 7; count of bases not matched to a gene: 2. The length of the CDR3 is 12 residues.

This clonotype was counted only a few times. This chain links TRBV19 with TRBJ2-1; D ambiguous. V lost 2 bases, J lost 7 bases, and 3 bases lay in between. The CDR3 has 11 residues. Germline values: CDR1 LNHDA, CDR2 SQIVND (reference sequence). The CDR3 reads CASSILNEQFF. Written as DNA, the CDR3 is TGTGCCAGTAGTATACTGAATGAGCAGTTCTTC.

In regard to this clonotype: This clone may be a read error of a much larger clone one base away. The chain employs TRBV4-2 and TRBJ2-7; D unclear. This CDR3 spans 16 amino acids. The germline gives CDR1 LGHNA, CDR2 YNFKEQ. Between the trimmed V and J ends, which lost 4 bases and 0 bases, there was a span of 16 bases. CDR3 amino acids: CASSREPWATSYEQYF. CDR3 coding DNA: TGTGCCAGCAGCCGAGAGCCCTGGGCGACCTCCTACGAGCAGTACTTC.

The chain recombines TRBV20-1 with TRBJ2-1; 13 bases match TRBD2. The junction had 15 bases not matched to a gene; V was cut back by 0 bases and J by 7 bases. There are 19 residues in the CDR3. In germline, CDR1 is DFQATT, CDR2 SNEGSKA (reference sequence). CDR3 sequence: CSARDIQTSGRTKENEQFF. In nucleotides, the CDR3 is TGCAGTGCTAGAGATATTCAGACTAGCGGGAGGACCAAGGAAAATGAGCAGTTCTTC.

The CDR3 reads CASGADNEQFF. The CDR3 nucleotides read TGTGCCAGCGGGGCGGACAATGAGCAGTTCTTC. This chain uses TRBV11-3 with TRBJ2-1; possible D gene TRBD1, 5 bases. Germline V gives CDR1 SGHNT, CDR2 YENEEA. The CDR3 contains 11 residues. V was trimmed by 8 bases and J by 5 bases, leaving 7 bases between them.

This clonotype was found many times. Compared with germline, one end of the junction differs, possibly owing to a read error. This sequence joins TRBV11-2 and TRBJ2-1, with D hard to call. The CDR3 extends over 15 amino acids. Germline V gene data show CDR1 as SGHAT and CDR2 as FQNNGV. CDR3 bases: TGTGCCAGCAGCCTAGAACCGGGCCTCAACAATGAGCAGTTCTTC. Its protein is CASSLEPGLNNEQFF.

V usage is TRBV20-1 and J usage is TRBJ2-5; 10 nucleotides align to TRBD2. Germline V gene lookup returns CDR1 DFQATT and CDR2 SNEGSKA (reference sequence). V lost 6 bases and J lost 3; bases outside the gene matches: 7. The CDR3 covers 14 residues. CDR3 bases: TGCAGTGCCAAAGCGGGAGGGCCTAAAGAGACCCAGTACTTC. Protein sequence: CSAKAGGPKETQYF.

V usage is TRBV27 and J usage is TRBJ2-5; D is unresolved. This CDR3 region has 16 residues. Trimming pared 1 base from V and 2 bases from J, leaving 14 bases between. The germline CDR1 and CDR2 sequences are MNHEY and SMNVEV (reference sequence). The CDR3 bases are TGTGCCAGCAGTTTATGGCCAGAGGCGGCGCAAGAGACCCAGTACTTC. It encodes CASSLWPEAAQETQYF.

This clonotype was recorded many times. The chain links TRBV12-3 or TRBV12-4 to TRBJ2-1; 10 bases line up with TRBD2. The V gene end was trimmed by 0 bases and the J gene end by 12 bases; junction bases not matched to a gene: 8. This CDR3 region has 15 residues. CDR3 in amino acids: CASSLAEREGIWQFF. CDR3 in DNA: TGTGCCAGCAGTTTAGCGGAGCGGGAGGGAATTTGGCAGTTCTTC.

This clonotype was picked up a small number of times. V is TRBV15 and J is TRBJ2-3; 12 positions agree with TRBD2. The V and J ends lost 2 bases and 5 bases, in that order; junction bases with no gene match: 5. CDR3 size: 16 residues. Germline V gene lookup returns CDR1 LNHNV and CDR2 YYDKDF (reference sequence). The CDR3 nucleotides are TGTGCCACCAGCAGACTAGCGGGAGGGCCTGGAGATACGCAGTATTTT. Its translation is CATSRLAGGPGDTQYF. Full variable domain (outside the CDR3, taken from reference TRBV15 and TRBJ2-3): DAMVIQNPRYQVTQFGKPVTLSCSQTLNHNVMYWYQQKSSQAPKLLFHYYDKDFNNEADTPDNFQSRRPNTSFCFLDIRSPGLGDTAMYLCATSRLAGGPGDTQYFGPGTRLTVL.

V gene TRBV20-1 combines with J gene TRBJ2-1, with D unresolved. The germline gives CDR1 DFQATT, CDR2 SNEGSKA (reference sequence). This CDR3 is built from 14 residues. Trimming left V 5 bases short and J 6 bases short, with 17 bases between. Here the CDR3 DNA reads TGCAGTGCTCCACGTGTCGTGGGAAGCAATGAGCAGTTCTTC. Its protein is CSAPRVVGSNEQFF.

In DNA, the CDR3 is TGTGCCATCCGTGGGGCGGGGGCCACAGATACGCAGTATTTT. Protein sequence: CAIRGAGATDTQYF. The V and J genes are TRBV10-3 and TRBJ2-3; tentatively, D is TRBD2 (7 bases). Trimming left V 8 bases short and J 2 bases short, with 14 bases between. CDR1 is ENHRY, CDR2 SYGVKD, per germline. The CDR3 runs 14 residues.

This clonotype occurred once. The chain carries TRBV9 and TRBJ1-2; D perhaps matches TRBD1 (6 bases). This CDR3 contains 15 residues. V was trimmed by 4 bases and J by 5 bases, leaving 18 bases between them. The V gene's germline CDR1 is SGDLS and CDR2 YYNGEE. For the CDR3, the DNA is TGTGCCAGCAGCCCCTTTGCGGGGGGCCCTTATGGCTACACCTTC. This encodes CASSPFAGGPYGYTF.

Remarks on this clonotype: A much larger clone differs by one base, so this may be a read error. The chain employs TRBV5-1 and TRBJ2-1; TRBD1 matches at 9 bases. This CDR3 is 15 amino acids long. The germline gives CDR1 SGHRS, CDR2 YFSETQ. Unmatched junction bases numbered 8, after V lost 5 bases and J lost 5 bases. CDR3 DNA: TGCGCCAGCAGAAGTAGGACAGGGGTGGACAATGAGCAGTTCTTC. Its protein product is CASRSRTGVDNEQFF. The entire variable domain, with the rest obtained from reference TRBV5-1 and TRBJ2-1, is as follows: KAGVTQTPRYLIKTRGQQVTLSCSPISGHRSVSWYQQTPGQGLQFLFEYFSETQRNKGNFPGRFSGRQFSNSRSEMNVSTLELGDSALYLCASRSRTGVDNEQFFGPGTRLTVL.

About this clonotype itself: One base away lies a much larger clone, so this may be a sequencing read error. V is TRBV6-2 or TRBV6-3 and J is TRBJ2-7, with D perhaps given as TRBD1 or TRBD2 (5 bases each). This CDR3 region has 18 residues. Germline V CDR1 and CDR2: MNHEY, SVGEGT. DNA of the CDR3: TGTGTCAGCAGTCACCTAGGGGACCTGGGCAGACTGCACTACGAGCAGTACTTC. It yields the protein CVSSHLGDLGRLHYEQYF.

The chain carries TRBV20-1 and TRBJ1-2, with no clear D. CDR3 size: 11 residues. V lost 6 bases, J lost 5 bases, and 10 bases lay in between. Germline CDR1 is DFQATT and CDR2 is SNEGSKA (reference sequence). CDR3 amino acids: CSATLQYGYTF. The CDR3, as DNA: TGCAGTGCCACCCTCCAATATGGCTACACCTTC.

Note on this clonotype: One junction end disagrees with the germline gene, perhaps due to a read error. This chain uses TRBV10-1 with TRBJ2-1, with D perhaps TRBD1 or TRBD2 (5 bases each). The V gene's germline CDR1 is WNHNN and CDR2 SYGVQD (reference sequence). The CDR3 is made up of 14 amino acids. CDR3 sequence reads: CTSSEPGTGSEQFF. Written as DNA, the CDR3 is TGCACCAGCAGTGAGCCGGGGACGGGAAGTGAGCAGTTCTTC.

There are many counts of this clonotype. The chain has TRBV20-1 and TRBJ1-1; maybe TRBD1 (6 bases). The CDR3 runs 13 residues. Trimming took off 6 bases at V and 2 bases at J, with 13 bases between the two ends. From germline, CDR1 is DFQATT and CDR2 SNEGSKA (reference sequence). This chain's CDR3 is CSANRDTNTEAFF. The CDR3 coding sequence is TGCAGTGCGAACCGGGACACCAACACTGAAGCTTTCTTT.

The chain is built from TRBV7-3 and TRBJ1-1, with a possible D match to TRBD1 (5 bases). This CDR3 has 14 residues. The V end lost 5 bases, the J end lost 5 bases, and 15 bases lay between the germline ends. CDR1 is SGHTA and CDR2 is FQGTGA in the germline V gene. As DNA, the CDR3 is TGTGCCAGCAGCACGGATGGGGGTAGTACTGAAGCTTTCTTT. Translating gives CASSTDGGSTEAFF.

The chain employs TRBV7-8 and TRBJ1-2; 10 bases match TRBD1. Germline V gene data show CDR1 as SGHVS and CDR2 as FQNEAQ. The V gene end was trimmed by 0 bases and the J gene end by 2 bases; junction bases not matched to a gene: 3. This CDR3 has 16 amino acids. The CDR3 nucleotides read TGTGCCAGCAGCTTAGCCAGGACAGGGGGGAACTATGGCTACACCTTC. Translation gives CASSLARTGGNYGYTF.

CDR3: CASSLGRVGGRGLGEQYF. The CDR3 DNA follows: TGTGCCAGCAGCTTAGGCCGAGTCGGCGGGAGGGGGTTGGGGGAGCAGTACTTC. The chain is built from TRBV7-2 and TRBJ2-7, with TRBD2 matching over 9 bases. This CDR3 has 18 residues. Germline loops: CDR1 SGHTA, CDR2 FQGNSA. The V and J ends lost 1 base and 7 bases, in that order; junction bases with no gene match: 17.

Turning to this clonotype: A much larger clone lies one base from this, so it may be a read error. The chain couples TRBV2 to TRBJ2-6; no clear D gene. V lost 4 bases and J lost 4, with 5 bases in between. This CDR3 is 13 amino acids long. CDR1 is SNHLY and CDR2 is FYNNEI in the germline V gene. CDR3 protein: CASSVVGANVLTF. In DNA, the CDR3 is TGTGCCAGCAGTGTCGTGGGGGCCAACGTCCTGACTTTC. Full variable domain (outside the CDR3, taken from reference TRBV2 and TRBJ2-6): EPEVTQTPSHQVTQMGQEVILRCVPISNHLYFYWYRQILGQKVEFLVSFYNNEISEKSEIFDDQFSVERPDGSNFTLKIRSTKLEDSAMYFCASSVVGANVLTFGAGSRLTVL.

This clonotype was counted many times. This rearrangement joins TRBV20-1 to TRBJ1-1; 8 bases match TRBD1. The length of the CDR3 is 13 residues. Germline V gene sequence: CDR1 DFQATT, CDR2 SNEGSKA (reference sequence). Trimming removed 6 bases from V and 1 base from J; junction bases left unmatched: 4. As DNA, the CDR3 is TGCAGTGCGTTACAGGGGGGGAACACTGAAGCTTTCTTT. Its translation is CSALQGGNTEAFF.

This clonotype was seen repeatedly, ten times or more. This chain uses TRBV6-5 with TRBJ2-7; the D gene is possibly TRBD1 (6 bases). Germline-derived CDR1 and CDR2 are MNHEY and SVGAGI. This CDR3 is 14 amino acids long. V shed 2 bases and J shed 6 bases, with 14 bases lying between them. The CDR3, as DNA: TGTGCCAGCAGTTACGGGACACGAACCCCCGAGCAGTACTTC. Residues: CASSYGTRTPEQYF.

This clonotype showed up many times. The chain carries TRBV12-3 or TRBV12-4 and TRBJ2-1; no clear D gene. The CDR3 has 13 amino acids. Trimming shortened V by 5 bases and J by 1 base, and 6 bases separated the two germline ends. CDR3 residues: CASSVGSYNEQFF. In nucleotides, the CDR3 is TGTGCCAGCAGTGTCGGGTCCTACAATGAGCAGTTCTTC.

This clonotype was picked up a small number of times. This chain uses TRBV7-9 with TRBJ1-2; 8 nucleotides line up with TRBD1. The germline V gene has CDR1 SEHNR and CDR2 FQNEAQ (reference sequence). The J segment lost 8 bases and the V segment lost 6 bases, leaving 20 bases of the junction unmatched. The CDR3 extends over 17 amino acids. CDR3 bases: TGTGCCAGCAGTACCCCGGACGGGGGAGGAGGACAGGGAGGCTACACCTTC. Its translation: CASSTPDGGGGQGGYTF.

This chain links TRBV28 with TRBJ2-3, with TRBD2 as a possible D gene (6 bases). The germline CDR1 and CDR2 sequences are MDHEN and SYDVKM. CDR3 length: 14 amino acids. V shed 8 bases and J shed 5 bases, with 17 bases lying between them. The CDR3 nucleotides are TGTGCCAGCCGCTGGGGGGATTTGGTAGATACGCAGTATTTT. Translated: CASRWGDLVDTQYF. The full variable domain, its missing parts supplied by reference TRBV28 and TRBJ2-3, is DVKVTQSSRYLVKRTGEKVFLECVQDMDHENMFWYRQDPGLGLRLIYFSYDVKMKEKGDIPEGYSVSREKKERFSLILESASTNQTSMYLCASRWGDLVDTQYFGPGTRLTVL.

In this sample, this clonotype turned up many times. The chain links TRBV11-3 to TRBJ2-2; 13 nucleotides align to TRBD2. The CDR3 length is 15 residues. Germline CDR1 and CDR2: SGHNT and YENEEA. V trimming: 4 bases; J trimming: 7 bases; junction bases outside the gene matches: 3. CDR3 DNA: TGTGCCAGCAGCTCGACTAGCGGGAGGATCGGGGAGCTGTTTTTT. Amino acids: CASSSTSGRIGELFF.

This clonotype was seen at least ten times. V is TRBV3-1 and J is TRBJ2-7; D gene uncertain. CDR1 and CDR2 from the germline V gene are LGHDT and YNNKEL (reference sequence). The CDR3 runs to 13 residues. V gave up 4 bases and J gave up 3 bases, with 10 bases separating them. The CDR3 here is CASSLFRHYEQYF. The CDR3 nucleotides read TGTGCCAGCAGCCTATTCCGTCACTACGAGCAGTACTTC.

The rearrangement uses TRBV7-9 and TRBJ1-2; a weak D match, TRBD1 (5 bases). The CDR3 consists of 16 residues. Trimming removed 4 bases from V and 2 bases from J, with 17 bases in between. Germline V CDR1 and CDR2: SEHNR, FQNEAQ (reference sequence). CDR3 sequence: CASSSYPGAGNYGYTF. The CDR3 bases are TGTGCCAGCAGCTCCTATCCCGGGGCAGGGAACTATGGCTACACCTTC.